The present entry profiles one T cell receptor beta chain with its context. This entry comes from a study of PD-1 blockade in classical Hodgkin lymphoma. CDR1 ENHRY and CDR2 SYGVKD come from the germline V gene. The CDR3 has 13 residues. Trimming left V 5 bases short and J 5 bases short, with 13 bases between. As for time point: cycle 4 day 1 (C4D1), after less than 7 weeks of nivolumab. There was relapse after autologous stem cell transplantation in every patient, and there was variation in brentuximab vedotin exposure. Thawed PBMCs were the source of CD8+ T cells, obtained through magnetic negative selection. Here immunoSEQ multiplex PCR was the method, and the copy in TCRdb shows in-frame clones only, minus some. The sample lists fewer than 15,000 clones, approximately 88% occurring once.

This material consisted of CD8+ T cells from blood, taken before the fourth cycle of nivolumab. V and J are TRBV10-3 and TRBJ2-7; no definite D call. The TCR was taken from a human donor with classical Hodgkin lymphoma. DNA of the CDR3: TGTGCCATCAGTTTTCAGGACCGCGACGAGCAGTACTTC. Encoded protein: CAISFQDRDEQYF.